This TCR beta chain was captured by sequencing in a study of blood T cell repertoires in COVID-19 (dated by TCRdb to the early 2020s). Describing the broader study: Collaborator samples came from the United States, Italy and Spain and covered acute and convalescent phases of COVID-19. The prospective study material was composed of cDNA or gDNA derived from T cells, B-cell-depleted T cells, or PBMCs. Subjects who had been exposed to COVID-19, were actively infected with it, or had recovered from it provided the deeply sampled blood TCRbeta repertoires that made up the dataset. Where available, HLA class I and class II types were taken from metadata supplied by the sample provider and were not determined by assay-based typing. Samples came from the ongoing ImmuneRACE study (first 160 participants) plus 1,254 subjects from 6 global collaborators. A freely available public database, intended as a resource for researchers studying the immune response to SARS-CoV-2, is where the repertoires were released. Nearly every sample came with metadata listing a de-identified subject ID, COVID-19 status, age in years and sex.

Participants in the prospective study were aged roughly 18 to 100 years, lived in about two dozen United States geographic areas, and enrolled through a virtual design. In the prospective study, cohorts were assigned on the basis of participant-reported clinical history obtained from a screening survey and a study questionnaire. Exposed participants had been in contact, within 2 weeks of entering the study, with a person who had a PCR-confirmed or clinician-diagnosed case of COVID-19. In the prospective study, whole blood, serum and a nasopharyngeal or oropharyngeal swab were collected from each participant by mobile phlebotomists. Additional blood draws and questionnaires over an approximately two-month period could optionally be provided by prospective study participants. Prospective study blood samples were shipped either frozen or at room temperature before DNA extraction. With regard to this clone: Its cognate antigen has yet to be identified. No much larger clone is present one base from it, and per-base qualities are unavailable.

TCRbeta CDR3 regions were amplified from genomic DNA using the immunoSEQ Assay, a bias-controlled multiplex PCR. Turning to the authors' computational methods: The number of nucleated cells in each sample was estimated from the amplification of reference gene primers within the assay. To quantify the absolute abundance of each unique TCRbeta CDR3 rearrangement, sequence reads were collapsed and filtered. Productive Simpson clonality was computed per sample as the square root of Simpson's diversity index over productive rearrangements. Entries here come from immuneACCESS through TCRdb and include only in-frame sequences with V and J called. Some clones fail to appear in such tables; in the studies checked, an unresolved V gene covers under half of the shortfall, and the cause of the remainder is unknown. That table supplies the V and J calls and clone size; D and trimming were determined from the DNA. The sample has under 300,000 clones on record, approximately 88% of them singletons. Of the sample, around 3.1% falls within the top ten clones.

Overall study outcomes, separate from this receptor: The quantity of clinical and demographic metadata differed by source and by participant and was supplied without curation.

Sequencing input: PBMCs or T cells enriched from blood (not recorded which). The TCR originated in a woman in her forties who had been exposed to COVID-19.

The DNA is as follows: TGTGCCAGCAGTCCAGGGGGCGGCAGGTTTTACGAGCAGTACTTC. It specifies CASSPGGGRFYEQYF. The sequence links TRBV28 to TRBJ2-7; TRBD1 fits 8 bases in the junction. V is pruned by 5 bases and J by 4 bases, leaving 10 bases of the junction without a gene match. The CDR3 contains 15 residues, cysteine and phenylalanine counted. Solely the CDR3 DNA is kept, with 45 bases framed from the first base. CDR1 MDHEN and CDR2 SYDVKM are derived from the germline V gene.